The clone carrying this TCR beta chain was observed a few times. This specimen belongs to a study of T-cell reconstitution after alpha-beta-depleted transplantation in children. This sample's TCRbeta library carried unique molecular identifier barcodes. Using its own MiXCR run on the PCR reads, TCRdb lists one record per CDR3 protein. The table lists approximately 590,000 distinct CDR3 sequences, under 12% of them singletons. This sequence originates from a human donor who donated a stem cell graft to a child with acute myeloid leukemia. This material consisted of PBMCs from the stem cell graft donor, taken from the stem cell graft.

In nucleotides, the CDR3 is TGTGCCTGGAGGACAGGAATGAACACCGGGGAGCTGTTTTTT. This codes for CAWRTGMNTGELFF. V and J are TRBV30 and TRBJ2-2; the D gene is possibly TRBD1 (6 bases). Trimming removed 3 bases at V and 1 base at J, with 9 bases between. This CDR3 has 14 amino acids. Germline V CDR1 and CDR2: GTSNPN, SVGIG (reference sequence).